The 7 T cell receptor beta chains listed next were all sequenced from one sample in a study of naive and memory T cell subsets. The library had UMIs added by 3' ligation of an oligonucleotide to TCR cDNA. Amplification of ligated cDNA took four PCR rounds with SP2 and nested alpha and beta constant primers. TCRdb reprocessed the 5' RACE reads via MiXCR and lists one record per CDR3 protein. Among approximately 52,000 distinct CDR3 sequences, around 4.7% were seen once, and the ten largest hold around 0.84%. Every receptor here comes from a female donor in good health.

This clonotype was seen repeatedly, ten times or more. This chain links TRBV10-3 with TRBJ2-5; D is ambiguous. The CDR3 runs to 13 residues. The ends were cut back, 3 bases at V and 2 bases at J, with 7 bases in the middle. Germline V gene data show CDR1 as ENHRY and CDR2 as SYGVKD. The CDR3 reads CAISEPKQETQYF. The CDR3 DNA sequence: TGTGCCATCAGTGAACCAAAACAAGAGACCCAGTACTTC.

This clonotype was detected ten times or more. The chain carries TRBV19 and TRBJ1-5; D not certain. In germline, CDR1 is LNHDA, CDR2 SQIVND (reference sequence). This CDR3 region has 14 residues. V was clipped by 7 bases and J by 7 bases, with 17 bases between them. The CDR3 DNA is TGTGCCAGTAATTCTGACGGGAGAGGACAGCCCCAGCATTTT. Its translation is CASNSDGRGQPQHF.

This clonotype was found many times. The CDR3 DNA reads as TGTGCCAGCAGCTTATCAGTCTCTGGAAACACCATATATTTT. Encoded protein: CASSLSVSGNTIYF. The chain carries TRBV7-9 and TRBJ1-3, with D unclear. The length of the CDR3 is 14 residues. V was clipped by 2 bases and J by 0 bases, with 5 bases between them. Germline V gives CDR1 SEHNR, CDR2 FQNEAQ (reference sequence).

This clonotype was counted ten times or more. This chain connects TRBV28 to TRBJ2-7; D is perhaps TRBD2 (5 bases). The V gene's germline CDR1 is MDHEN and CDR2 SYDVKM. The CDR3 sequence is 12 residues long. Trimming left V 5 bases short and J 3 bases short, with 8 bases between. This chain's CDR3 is CASSRTGYEQYF. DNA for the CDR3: TGTGCCAGCAGTCGGACTGGCTACGAGCAGTACTTC. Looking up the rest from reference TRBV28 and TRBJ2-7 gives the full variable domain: DVKVTQSSRYLVKRTGEKVFLECVQDMDHENMFWYRQDPGLGLRLIYFSYDVKMKEKGDIPEGYSVSREKKERFSLILESASTNQTSMYLCASSRTGYEQYFGPGTRLTVT.

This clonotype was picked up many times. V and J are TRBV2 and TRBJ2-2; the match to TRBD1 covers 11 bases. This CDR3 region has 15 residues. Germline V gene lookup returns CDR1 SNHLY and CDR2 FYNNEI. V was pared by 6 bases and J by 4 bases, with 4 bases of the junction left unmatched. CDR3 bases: TGTGCCAGCAGCCGGACAGGGGGCTTCACCGGGGAGCTGTTTTTT. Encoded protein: CASSRTGGFTGELFF. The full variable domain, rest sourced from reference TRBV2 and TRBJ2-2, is EPEVTQTPSHQVTQMGQEVILRCVPISNHLYFYWYRQILGQKVEFLVSFYNNEISEKSEIFDDQFSVERPDGSNFTLKIRSTKLEDSAMYFCASSRTGGFTGELFFGEGSRLTVL.

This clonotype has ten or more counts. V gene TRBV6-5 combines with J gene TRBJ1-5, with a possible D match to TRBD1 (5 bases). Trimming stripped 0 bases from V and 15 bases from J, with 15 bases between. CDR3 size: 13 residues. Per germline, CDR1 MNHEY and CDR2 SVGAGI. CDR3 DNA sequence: TGTGCCAGCAGTTACTCGCGCAATGGGACGCCGCATTTT. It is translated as CASSYSRNGTPHF.

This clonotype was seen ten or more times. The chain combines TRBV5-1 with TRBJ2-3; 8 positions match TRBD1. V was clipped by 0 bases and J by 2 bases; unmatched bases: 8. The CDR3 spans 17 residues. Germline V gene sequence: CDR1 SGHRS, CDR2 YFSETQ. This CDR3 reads CASSLARQGANTDTQYF. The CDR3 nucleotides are TGCGCCAGCAGCTTGGCCCGGCAGGGGGCCAACACAGATACGCAGTATTTT.